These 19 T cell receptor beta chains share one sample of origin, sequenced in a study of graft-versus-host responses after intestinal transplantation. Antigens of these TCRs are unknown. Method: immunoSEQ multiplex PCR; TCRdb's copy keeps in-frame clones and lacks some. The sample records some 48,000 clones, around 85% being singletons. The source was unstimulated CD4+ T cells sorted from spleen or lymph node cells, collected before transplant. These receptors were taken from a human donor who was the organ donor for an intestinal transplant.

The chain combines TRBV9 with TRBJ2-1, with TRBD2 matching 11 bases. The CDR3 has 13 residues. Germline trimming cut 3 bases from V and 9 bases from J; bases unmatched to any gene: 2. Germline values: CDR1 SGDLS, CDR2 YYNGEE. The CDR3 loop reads CASSAGLAGEQFF. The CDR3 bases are TGTGCCAGCAGCGCCGGACTAGCGGGTGAGCAGTTCTTC.

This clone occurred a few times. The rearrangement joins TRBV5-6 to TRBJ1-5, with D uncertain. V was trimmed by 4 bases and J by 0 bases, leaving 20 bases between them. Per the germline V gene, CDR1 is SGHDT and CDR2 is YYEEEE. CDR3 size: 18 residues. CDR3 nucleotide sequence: TGTGCCAGCAGCCGACGACTCCCCTCCTCAGGTAGCAATCAGCCCCAGCATTTT. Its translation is CASSRRLPSSGSNQPQHF.

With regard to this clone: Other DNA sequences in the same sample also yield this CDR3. The CDR3 here is CASSLALGGGEQFF. In DNA, the CDR3 is TGCGCCAGCAGCTTGGCCTTAGGGGGTGGTGAGCAGTTCTTC. The chain employs TRBV5-1 and TRBJ2-1, with D perhaps matching TRBD1 (6 bases). Germline loops: CDR1 SGHRS, CDR2 YFSETQ. Deletions cut 0 bases from V and 9 bases from J, with 13 bases between. The length of the CDR3 is 14 residues.

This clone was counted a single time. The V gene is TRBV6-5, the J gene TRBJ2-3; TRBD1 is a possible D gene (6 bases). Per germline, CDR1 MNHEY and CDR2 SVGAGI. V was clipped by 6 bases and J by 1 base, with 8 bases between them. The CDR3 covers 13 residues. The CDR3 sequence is CASRRTGTDTQYF. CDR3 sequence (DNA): TGTGCCAGCAGAAGGACAGGCACAGATACGCAGTATTTT.

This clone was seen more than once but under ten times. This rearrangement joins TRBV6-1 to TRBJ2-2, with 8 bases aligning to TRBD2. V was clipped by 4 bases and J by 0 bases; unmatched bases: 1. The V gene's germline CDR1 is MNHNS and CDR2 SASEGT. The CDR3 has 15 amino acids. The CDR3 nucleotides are TGTGCCAGCAGTGCACTAGCGGCGAACACCGGGGAGCTGTTTTTT. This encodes CASSALAANTGELFF.

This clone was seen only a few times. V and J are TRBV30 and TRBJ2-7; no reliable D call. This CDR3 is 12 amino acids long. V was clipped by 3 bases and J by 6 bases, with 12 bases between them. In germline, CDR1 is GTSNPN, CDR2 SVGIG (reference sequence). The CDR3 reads CAWRSHASEQYF. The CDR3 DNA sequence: TGTGCCTGGAGGTCCCACGCCAGCGAGCAGTACTTC.

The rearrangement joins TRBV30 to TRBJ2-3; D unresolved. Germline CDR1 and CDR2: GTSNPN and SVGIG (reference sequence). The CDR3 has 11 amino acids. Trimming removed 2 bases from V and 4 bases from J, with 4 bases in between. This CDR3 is CAWSRADTQYF. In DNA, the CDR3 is TGTGCCTGGAGTAGAGCAGATACGCAGTATTTT.

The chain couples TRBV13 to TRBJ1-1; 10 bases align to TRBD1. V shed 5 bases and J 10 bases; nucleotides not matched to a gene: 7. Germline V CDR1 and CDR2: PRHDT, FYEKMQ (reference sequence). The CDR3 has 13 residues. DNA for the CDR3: TGTGCCAGCAGCCTTCGACAGGGGGCAAGAGCTTTCTTT. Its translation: CASSLRQGARAFF.

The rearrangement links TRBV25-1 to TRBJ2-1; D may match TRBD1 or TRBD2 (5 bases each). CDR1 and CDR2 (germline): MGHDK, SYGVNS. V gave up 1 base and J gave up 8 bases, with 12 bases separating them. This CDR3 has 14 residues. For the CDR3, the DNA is TGTGCCAGCAGTGAATTGGGGGAAAGAGATGAGCAGTTCTTC. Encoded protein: CASSELGERDEQFF.

The CDR3 coding sequence is TGTGCCAGCAGCGTCCTAGCGGGGGCCTACAATGAGCAGTTCTTC. Translating it yields CASSVLAGAYNEQFF. This rearrangement joins TRBV11-3 to TRBJ2-1, with 10 bases identical to TRBD2. Germline CDR1 and CDR2: SGHNT and YENEEA. V dropped 5 bases and J dropped 2; count of bases not matched to a gene: 3. The CDR3 sequence is 15 residues long.

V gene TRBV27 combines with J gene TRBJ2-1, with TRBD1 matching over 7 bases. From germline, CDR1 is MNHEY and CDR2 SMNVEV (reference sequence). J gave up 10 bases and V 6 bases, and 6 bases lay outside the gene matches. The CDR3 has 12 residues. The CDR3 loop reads CASSPRGSEQFF. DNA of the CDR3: TGTGCCAGCAGCCCCAGGGGGTCGGAGCAGTTCTTC.

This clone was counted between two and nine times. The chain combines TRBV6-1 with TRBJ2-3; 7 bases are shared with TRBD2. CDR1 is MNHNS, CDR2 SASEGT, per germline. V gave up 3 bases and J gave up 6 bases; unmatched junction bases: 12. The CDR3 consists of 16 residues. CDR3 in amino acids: CASSDTPQRGYDTQYF. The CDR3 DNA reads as TGTGCCAGCAGTGATACCCCCCAGCGGGGCTACGATACGCAGTATTTT.

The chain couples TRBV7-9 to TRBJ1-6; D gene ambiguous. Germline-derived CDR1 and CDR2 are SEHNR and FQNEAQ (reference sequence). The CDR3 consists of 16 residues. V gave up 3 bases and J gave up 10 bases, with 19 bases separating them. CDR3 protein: CASSLDGTPTYSPLHF. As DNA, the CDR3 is TGTGCCAGCAGCTTGGACGGAACGCCAACCTACTCACCCCTCCACTTT.

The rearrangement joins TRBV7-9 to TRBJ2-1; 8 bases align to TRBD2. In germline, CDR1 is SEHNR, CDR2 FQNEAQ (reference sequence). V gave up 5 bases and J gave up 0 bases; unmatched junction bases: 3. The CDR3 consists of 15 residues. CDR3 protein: CASSTGTSSYNEQFF. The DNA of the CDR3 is TGTGCCAGCAGCACCGGGACTAGCTCCTACAATGAGCAGTTCTTC.

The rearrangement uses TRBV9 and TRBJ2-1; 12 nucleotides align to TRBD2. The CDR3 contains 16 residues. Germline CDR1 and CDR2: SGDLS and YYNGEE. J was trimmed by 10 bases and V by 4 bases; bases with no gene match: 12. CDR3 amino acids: CASSPGLAGPQGEQFF. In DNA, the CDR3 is TGTGCCAGCAGCCCAGGACTAGCGGGGCCCCAGGGGGAGCAGTTCTTC.

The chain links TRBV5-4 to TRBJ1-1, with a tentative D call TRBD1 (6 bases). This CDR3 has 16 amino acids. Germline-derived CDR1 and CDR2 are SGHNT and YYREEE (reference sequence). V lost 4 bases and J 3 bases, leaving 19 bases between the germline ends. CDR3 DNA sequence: TGTGCCAGCAGCGGGGTACAGGGTCTGAGAGACACTGAAGCTTTCTTT. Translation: CASSGVQGLRDTEAFF.

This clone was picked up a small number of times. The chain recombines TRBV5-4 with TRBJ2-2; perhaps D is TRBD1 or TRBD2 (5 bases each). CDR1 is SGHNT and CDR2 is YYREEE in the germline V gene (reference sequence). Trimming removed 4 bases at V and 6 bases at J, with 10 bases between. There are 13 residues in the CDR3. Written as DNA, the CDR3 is TGTGCCAGCAGCACGGTGGGACCCGGGGAGCTGTTTTTT. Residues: CASSTVGPGELFF.

The CDR3 reads CASADQYYGYTF. The DNA for the CDR3 is TGTGCCAGCGCCGATCAGTACTATGGCTACACCTTC. The rearrangement uses TRBV25-1 and TRBJ1-2; the D is unclear. Germline V CDR1 and CDR2: MGHDK, SYGVNS. The CDR3 is 12 amino acids. Trimming left V 8 bases short and J 3 bases short, with 10 bases between.

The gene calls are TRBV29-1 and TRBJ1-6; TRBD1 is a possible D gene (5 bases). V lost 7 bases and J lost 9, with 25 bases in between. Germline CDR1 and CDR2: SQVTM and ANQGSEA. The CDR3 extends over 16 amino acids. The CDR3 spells CSGSWGKTAVSSPLHF. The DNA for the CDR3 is TGCAGCGGGAGCTGGGGCAAGACGGCGGTTAGTTCACCCCTCCACTTT.